This TCR beta chain was recorded in a study of blood T cell repertoires in COVID-19. In the study overall: Acute and convalescent COVID-19 specimens originated in the United States, Italy and Spain. Sample material is recorded as cDNA or gDNA derived from T cells, B-cell-depleted T cells, or PBMCs.

Original analysis: Reference gene primers were amplified, and this amplification served to estimate nucleated cell counts. The repertoire was sequenced with immunoSEQ multiplex PCR; TCRdb's copy has only in-frame clones and lacks some. V, J and clone size are taken as reported in that table, and D and trimming were inferred from the DNA itself. The sample shows about 250,000 clones, approximately 85% of them seen only once. V dropped 3 bases and J dropped 15 bases, with 15 bases sitting between them. The CDR3 spans 12 residues. CDR1 is ENHRY and CDR2 is SYGVKD in the germline V gene. The receptor's source is a man aged 45-60 years with acute or convalescent COVID-19. The chain joins TRBV10-3 to TRBJ2-1; a weak D match, TRBD2 (6 bases). Sequencing used peripheral blood. Here the CDR3 DNA reads TGTGCCATCAGTGACCATCGACAGCGGGCGTTCTTC. Translated: CAISDHRQRAFF.